Listed below are T cell receptor beta chains from one sample, sequenced in a study of beta chain features in type 1 diabetes. Assay used: immunoSEQ multiplex PCR; TCRdb lists only in-frame clones, some missing. The table has 500,000 to 850,000 clones, around an eighth seen once. Sample: naive CD4+ T cells from blood. The source is a man aged 18 to 35 with type 1 diabetes. Both conserved end residues are part of each CDR3. A D gene is named only where the DNA matches it firmly. Not all rows give a size; the values are once, few, many and, for expanded clones, a class.

TRBV29-1,TRBJ1-3,NA,NA,TGCAGCGTTGAAAGAGGGTCAGGTGGAAACACCATATATTTT,CSVERGSGGNTIYF
TRBV2,TRBJ2-1,few,NA,TGTGCCAGCAGCAACAGGTACAATGAGCAGTTCTTC,CASSNRYNEQFF
TRBV18,TRBJ2-3,NA,NA,TGTGCCAGCTCACCACGTAATTTGGATTGGTGGGGCACAGATACGCAGTATTTT,CASSPRNLDWWGTDTQYF
TRBV7-6,TRBJ2-1,NA,NA,TGTGCCAGCAGCTTAGGCGTCAGCTCCTACAATGAGCAGTTCTTC,CASSLGVSSYNEQFF
TRBV6-5,TRBJ1-6,few,TRBD1,TGTGCCAGCACCCGAGGACAGGGACGATCACCCCTCCACTTT,CASTRGQGRSPLHF
TRBV9,TRBJ2-5,NA,NA,TGTGCCAGCAGCGTACAGGGTGTCGAGACCCAGTACTTC,CASSVQGVETQYF
TRBV30,TRBJ2-7,NA,TRBD1,TGTGCCGGAGGGACAGGGATCAGCTACGAGCAGTACTTC,CAGGTGISYEQYF
TRBV13,TRBJ2-1,few,TRBD1,TGTGCCAGCAGCTCCCAGATCCGGGACAGGGTTTTTTATGAGCAGTTCTTC,CASSSQIRDRVFYEQFF
TRBV11-2,TRBJ2-1,NA,NA,TGTGCCAGCAGCTGGAGGGACTCGCCCTACAATGAGCAGTTCTTC,CASSWRDSPYNEQFF
TRBV4-3,TRBJ1-1,NA,NA,TGCGCCAGCAGCCAAGTGAAAGATAACACTGAAGCTTTCTTT,CASSQVKDNTEAFF
TRBV4-3,TRBJ1-2,NA,NA,TGCGCCAGCAGCCAGTCCCCAGGACCTTCCTATGGCTACACCTTC,CASSQSPGPSYGYTF
TRBV25-1,TRBJ1-2,few,TRBD1,TGTGCCAGCAGTAGACAGGGGGCTCATCTGGGCTACACCTTC,CASSRQGAHLGYTF
TRBV7-2,TRBJ2-7,few,TRBD2,TGTGCCAGCAGCTTAGGGCTAGCGGGAACTTCCTACGAGCAGTACTTC,CASSLGLAGTSYEQYF
TRBV5-1,TRBJ2-1,few,TRBD2,TGCGCCAGCAGCTTTGCAGGACTAGCGGCGTACAATGAGCAGTTCTTC,CASSFAGLAAYNEQFF
TRBV7-9,TRBJ2-4,NA,NA,TGTGCCAGCAGCCCTCGGGAACCTCTAGCCAAAAACATTCAGTACTTC,CASSPREPLAKNIQYF
TRBV7-2,TRBJ2-7,NA,TRBD2,TGTGCCAGCAGATATGGCGGCGGGAGAGGCGAGCAGTACTTC,CASRYGGGRGEQYF
TRBV30,TRBJ1-4,NA,NA,TGTGCCTGGAGGGGCCAACCGGGTGAAAAACTGTTTTTT,CAWRGQPGEKLFF
TRBV7-9,TRBJ2-7,NA,NA,TGTGCCAGCAGCTCTCGGGGGCGCCCCTACGAGCAGTACTTC,CASSSRGRPYEQYF
TRBV4-3,TRBJ1-1,NA,NA,TGCGCCAGCAGCCAAGTCCCAGGGGTCATGAACACTGAAGCTTTCTTT,CASSQVPGVMNTEAFF
TRBV6-1,TRBJ2-2,NA,NA,TGTGCCAGCAGTGCCACTGGTCGTTTAACCGTATTGGACCCCGGGGAGCTGTTTTTT,CASSATGRLTVLDPGELFF
TRBV5-1,TRBJ1-3,few,NA,TGCGCCAGCTCTAATCAAGGACTCTCTGGAAACACCATATATTTT,CASSNQGLSGNTIYF
TRBV5-1,TRBJ2-7,NA,NA,TGCGCCAGCAGCTTGGGCAGCTACGGCCCCCTCGTCGCCGAGCAGTACTTC,CASSLGSYGPLVAEQYF
TRBV2,TRBJ1-2,few,NA,TGTGCCAGCAGTGATGTACAGGCCACTAACTATGGCTACACCTTC,CASSDVQATNYGYTF
TRBV4-3,TRBJ2-2,few,NA,TGCGCCAGCAGCCAAGCTACTAGTGGCGGCGGGGAGCTGTTTTTT,CASSQATSGGGELFF
TRBV14,TRBJ1-2,few,NA,TGTGCCAGCAGCCAAGGTCAGAACTATGGCTACACCTTC,CASSQGQNYGYTF
TRBV4-1,TRBJ2-1,NA,NA,TGCGCCAGCAGCCAGCCCGGAGGACGGTACTTTAATGAGCAGTTCTTC,CASSQPGGRYFNEQFF